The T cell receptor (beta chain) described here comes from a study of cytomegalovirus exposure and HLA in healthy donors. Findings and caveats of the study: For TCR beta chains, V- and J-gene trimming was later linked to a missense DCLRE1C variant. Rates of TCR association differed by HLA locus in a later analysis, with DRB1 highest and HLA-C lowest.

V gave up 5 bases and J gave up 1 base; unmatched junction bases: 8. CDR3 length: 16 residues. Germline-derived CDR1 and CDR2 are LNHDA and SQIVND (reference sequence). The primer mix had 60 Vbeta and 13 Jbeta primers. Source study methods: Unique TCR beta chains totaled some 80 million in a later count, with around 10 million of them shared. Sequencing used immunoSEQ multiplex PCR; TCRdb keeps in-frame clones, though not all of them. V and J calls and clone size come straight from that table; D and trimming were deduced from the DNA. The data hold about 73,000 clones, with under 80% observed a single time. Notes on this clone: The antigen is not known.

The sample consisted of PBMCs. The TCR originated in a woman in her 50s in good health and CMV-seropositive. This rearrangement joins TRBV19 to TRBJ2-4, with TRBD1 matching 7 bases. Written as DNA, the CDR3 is TGTGCCAGTAGTTTACAGGGGTTGGGGGCCAAAAACATTCAGTACTTC. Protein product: CASSLQGLGAKNIQYF.